The entry below describes one T cell receptor beta chain. Generated by immunoSEQ multiplex PCR, the TCRdb table keeps only in-frame clones and is missing some. The table lists some 720,000 clones, over 75% of them singletons, with approximately 0.011% in the top ten. The CDR3 spans 11 residues. J lost 8 bases, V lost 6 bases, and 6 bases had no gene match. From germline, CDR1 is SQVTM and CDR2 ANQGSEA. This record belongs to a study of shared T cell receptors in the human thymus. These data also featured in a second study, about human thymus T cells. That publication notes: The thymus was resected at corrective cardiac surgery.

V usage is TRBV29-1 and J usage is TRBJ1-2; TRBD1 agrees at 7 bases. Material for sequencing was thymocytes. The sequence derives from a boy less than two years old with a congenital heart defect. The CDR3 reads CSVRQGEGYTF. CDR3 nucleotide sequence: TGCAGCGTCCGGCAGGGGGAGGGCTACACCTTC.